This T cell receptor (beta chain) is drawn from a study of T cell repertoires in cytomegalovirus infection. Overall study: Signatures in public TCR beta sequences pointed to both CMV infection and matching HLA type.

The CDR3 runs to 12 residues. Germline V gene data show CDR1 as SEHNR and CDR2 as FQNEAQ (reference sequence). V shed 4 bases and J shed 8 bases, with 8 bases lying between them. TCRdb re-derived calls from the reads in MiXCR, one entry per CDR3 protein. The table shows about 530,000 distinct CDR3 sequences, with about 30% occurring only once. There are a few counts of this clonotype. What was sequenced was PBMCs. The source is a human donor in good health (CMV status not recorded). Some clones in this sample may be carry-over from other donors' samples. The chain employs TRBV7-9 and TRBJ1-4; no definite D call. CDR3 coding DNA: TGTGCCAGCAGCTACTCTGGAGAAAAACTGTTTTTT. Its protein product is CASSYSGEKLFF.